This entry concerns a single T cell receptor (beta chain). In the study's own analysis: Estimates of nucleated cell counts were drawn from the amplification of reference gene primers. Only in-frame clones appear in the TCRdb table, and some are missing; sequencing was by immunoSEQ multiplex PCR. V, J and clone size were drawn from that table, and D and trimming were deduced from the DNA. The sample shows more than 80,000 clones, approximately 88% of them seen only once. This record belongs to a study of blood T cell repertoires in COVID-19. Study at large: Researchers got acute and convalescent COVID-19 samples from the United States, Italy and Spain. PBMCs, B-cell-depleted T cells, or T cells were the source of the cDNA or gDNA that made up the material.

After removal of 5 bases from V and 5 bases from J, the junction contained 6 bases not matched to a gene. This CDR3 is 15 amino acids long. The germline V gene encodes CDR1 SGHTA and CDR2 FQGTGA. This chain connects TRBV7-3 to TRBJ2-2, with 9 bases aligning to TRBD2. Sample: peripheral blood. This receptor was obtained from a man aged 80 or over with acute or convalescent COVID-19. The CDR3 loop reads CASSPAGGLTGELFF. Here the CDR3 DNA reads TGTGCCAGCAGCCCAGCGGGGGGTCTTACCGGGGAGCTGTTTTTT.